Described below is a single T cell receptor beta chain sequence and its context. No antigen is known for it. The same CDR3 also results from other DNA sequences found in this sample. The source of the sample is a study of cytomegalovirus exposure and HLA in healthy donors. The study, taken as a whole, reports: In a later analysis, V- and J-gene trimming of beta chains associated with a DCLRE1C missense variant, replicated independently.

Germline CDR1 MNHEY, CDR2 SVGAGI. After removal of 5 bases from V and 6 bases from J, the junction contained 9 bases not matched to a gene. This CDR3 spans 15 amino acids. PCR involved 60 Vbeta and 13 Jbeta primers. The protocol was immunoSEQ multiplex PCR, while the TCRdb copy is restricted to in-frame clones and leaves out a portion. The data contain 120,000 or so clones, about 72% of them singletons. The source of this sequence is a young man in good health and CMV-seropositive. The specimen was PBMCs. This chain joins TRBV6-5 and TRBJ1-5; TRBD1 matches 8 bases. CDR3 protein: CASSPTTGAFQPQHF. The CDR3 DNA follows: TGTGCCAGCAGTCCCACGACAGGGGCTTTTCAGCCCCAGCATTTT.